This is a list of T cell receptor beta chains from one sample in a study of T cell responses to AZD1222 COVID-19 vaccine. Only in-frame clones appear in the TCRdb table, and some are missing; sequencing was by immunoSEQ multiplex PCR. The sample holds 95,000 to 100,000 clones, about 89% seen once. The sample was peripheral blood, taken 28 days after the second AZD1222 dose. The receptor source for this set is an adult who received the AZD1222 COVID-19 vaccine. CDR3s include the opening cysteine and the closing phenylalanine or tryptophan. The D gene is left open where the match is weak. A clone size is listed for some rows: how often the clone was seen (once, few, many), or a class if it is expanded.

>NA|TRBV2|TRBJ1-1|NA
TGTGCCAGCAGGGGACGGTTGAACACTGAAGCTTTCTTT
CASRGRLNTEAFF
>NA|TRBV6-1|TRBJ1-1|few
TGTGCCAGCAGTGATCGACAGTCTACTGAAGCTTTCTTT
CASSDRQSTEAFF
>NA|TRBV7-9|TRBJ1-1|NA
TGTGCCAGCAGCTTCCGGGGAATGAACACTGAAGCTTTCTTT
CASSFRGMNTEAFF
>TRBD2|TRBV4-2|TRBJ2-1|NA
TGTGCCAGCAGCGGACGGAGGGCGACTAGCGGGAGGTACAATGAGCAGTTCTTC
CASSGRRATSGRYNEQFF
>NA|TRBV19|TRBJ2-5|few
TGTGCCAGTAGTATTGGGTTAAGGAGAACCCAAGAGACCCAGTACTTC
CASSIGLRRTQETQYF
>TRBD1|TRBV25-1|TRBJ2-5|NA
TGTGCCAGCAGAGTAGGATCAGGGGGGACCCAGTACTTC
CASRVGSGGTQYF
>NA|TRBV6-4|TRBJ2-7|NA
TGTGCCAGCAGTGACTCTGGGGGTATCCCCGTGAACTACGAGCAGTACTTC
CASSDSGGIPVNYEQYF
>NA|TRBV11-3|TRBJ2-1|few
TGTGCCAGCAGCTTAGGGGCTAGGAATGAGCAGTTCTTC
CASSLGARNEQFF
>TRBD2|TRBV5-1|TRBJ2-1|NA
TGCGCCAGCAGCTACCCCCAGAGACTAGCGGGGACTGAGCAGTTCTTC
CASSYPQRLAGTEQFF
>TRBD1|TRBV18|TRBJ1-5|NA
TGTGCCAGCTCCTTCGGACAGGAAGGTCGGACCCAGCATTTT
CASSFGQEGRTQHF
>TRBD2|TRBV7-8|TRBJ2-7|NA
TGTGCCAGCCAGAGAGCCCCGACTAGCGGACTCTCCTACGAGCAGTACTTC
CASQRAPTSGLSYEQYF
>TRBD1|TRBV29-1|TRBJ2-7|NA
TGCAGCGTGGCGGACAGGACCTTACCCCACGAGCAGTACTTC
CSVADRTLPHEQYF
>NA|TRBV5-1|TRBJ1-4|NA
TGCGCCAGTAGCCGACACTCCTGGGCAAAACTGTTTTTT
CASSRHSWAKLFF
>TRBD1|TRBV6-2/TRBV6-3|TRBJ2-7|NA
TGTGCCAGCAGCTTCGGGACAGGCTACGAGCAGTACTTC
CASSFGTGYEQYF
>NA|TRBV29-1|TRBJ1-1|NA
TGCAGCGTTCCCGATGGGACTGAAGCTTTCTTT
CSVPDGTEAFF
>TRBD2|TRBV9|TRBJ2-2|NA
TGTGCCCGCAGCGTACGGGCGGGGGGCCTAACCGGGGAGCTGTTTTTT
CARSVRAGGLTGELFF
>NA|TRBV6-5|TRBJ1-1|NA
TGTGCCAGCAGTTACTCAAGGACAGAACCCCTCACTGAAGCTTTCTTT
CASSYSRTEPLTEAFF
>TRBD2|TRBV4-1|TRBJ2-1|NA
TGCGCCAGCAGCCAAGACGCGGGGGGGTTCTACAATGAGCAGTTCTTC
CASSQDAGGFYNEQFF
>NA|TRBV27|TRBJ2-4|NA
TGTGCCAGCACAGGGGCCGAAAACATTCAGTACTTC
CASTGAENIQYF
>NA|TRBV5-4|TRBJ1-1|few
TGTGCCAGCAGCTTCGGGACACGACGCTCTAACACTGAAGCTTTCTTT
CASSFGTRRSNTEAFF
>TRBD2|TRBV7-2|TRBJ2-1|few
TGTGCCAGCAGCTTAGGTCCCGGGACTAAGCAGTTCTTC
CASSLGPGTKQFF
>NA|TRBV6-2/TRBV6-3|TRBJ2-7|NA
TGTGCCAGCAGTTACTCGGGCAGGGGAAGGGAGCAGTACTTC
CASSYSGRGREQYF
>TRBD1|TRBV5-1|TRBJ2-5|NA
TGCGCCAGCAAGGGACAGGGGGCGGTAACGGAGACCCAGTACTTC
CASKGQGAVTETQYF
>TRBD1|TRBV19|TRBJ2-7|NA
TGTGCCAGTAGTACCGCCGGGACAGGGATCCACGAGCAGTACTTC
CASSTAGTGIHEQYF
>NA|TRBV9|TRBJ2-1|NA
TGTGCCAGCAGTGGAGGGGCGTATGAGCAGTTCTTC
CASSGGAYEQFF
>NA|TRBV11-2|TRBJ2-1|NA
TGTGCCAGCAGCTCGCTCCCCAGCACCGGCAATGAGCAGTTCTTC
CASSSLPSTGNEQFF
>TRBD1|TRBV5-1|TRBJ2-5|NA
TGCGCCAGCAGCTTGAAACAGGGGATGAGAGAGACCCAGTACTTC
CASSLKQGMRETQYF